Listed below are T cell receptor beta chains from one sample, sequenced in a study of T cell changes during pregnancy in multiple sclerosis. Only in-frame clones appear in the TCRdb table, and some are missing; sequencing was by immunoSEQ multiplex PCR. This sample has some 120,000 clones, with roughly 95% found just once. This material consisted of peripheral blood, taken after pregnancy. Receptor source: a female donor with multiple sclerosis, enrolled in a pregnancy study. The CDR3 runs from the conserved cysteine through the conserved F or W. Each record gives: V gene, clone size, J gene, D gene, CDR3 DNA, CDR3 protein. A D gene is named only where the DNA matches it firmly. Clone size is given for some rows only: seen once, a few or many times, or a class if the clone is expanded.

>TRBV27|-|TRBJ2-2|TRBD2
TGTGCCAGCAGTTTAGGGCTAGCGGGGGTTTCCACCGGGGAGCTGTTTTTT
CASSLGLAGVSTGELFF
>TRBV11-3|-|TRBJ2-1|-
TGTGCCAGCTCCAGAGGGGGGGAGGGCGAGCAGTTCTTC
CASSRGGEGEQFF
>TRBV30|-|TRBJ1-1|-
TGTGCCTGGAGTGCGTCCCGGGGGTACACTGAAGCTTTCTTT
CAWSASRGYTEAFF
>TRBV9|-|TRBJ1-2|-
TGTGCCAGCAGCGGACCGACTCTTACAGGGATCAAATATGGCTACACCTTC
CASSGPTLTGIKYGYTF
>TRBV5-6|-|TRBJ1-4|-
TGTGCCAGCAGTTACAGGCGGGGTGGGAGTGAAAAACTGTTTTTT
CASSYRRGGSEKLFF
>TRBV29-1|-|TRBJ1-2|-
TGCAGCGTTTACGGGGACTATGGCTACACCTTC
CSVYGDYGYTF
>TRBV6-5|once|TRBJ2-2|TRBD1
TGTGCCAGCAGTTACGGGCAGGGGGACACCGGGGAGCTGTTTTTT
CASSYGQGDTGELFF
>TRBV10-3|-|TRBJ2-7|TRBD1
TGTGCCATCAGTGAGGGGACAGGGTTGAGCGAGCAGTACTTC
CAISEGTGLSEQYF
>TRBV11-2|-|TRBJ2-3|-
TGTGCCAGCAGCTTAGACGGGAGTGGGGATACGCAGTATTTT
CASSLDGSGDTQYF
>TRBV5-6|-|TRBJ1-1|-
TGTGCCAGCAGCTTGGGGGGGGGCGCCAACACTGAAGCTTTCTTT
CASSLGGGANTEAFF
>TRBV5-1|-|TRBJ1-1|TRBD1
TGCGCCAGCAGCAAGCCCGGGACAGCGAGTGAGGGAGCTTTCTTT
CASSKPGTASEGAFF
>TRBV15|once|TRBJ2-1|TRBD2
TGTGCCACCAGCAGACCCGGACTAGCGCCCCACAATGAGCAGTTCTTC
CATSRPGLAPHNEQFF
>TRBV12-5|-|TRBJ2-5|-
TGTGCTAGTGGTTCGGGGGAGACCCAGTACTTC
CASGSGETQYF
>TRBV18|-|TRBJ2-2|TRBD1
TGTGCCAGCTCCTCGGGACAGCCCACCGGGGAGCTGTTTTTT
CASSSGQPTGELFF
>TRBV5-1|-|TRBJ2-1|-
TGCGCCAGCCGTCTGCGTGATGCCGTTTTTAGTGAGCAGTTCTTC
CASRLRDAVFSEQFF
>TRBV28|-|TRBJ1-2|TRBD1
TGTGCCAGCAGTTTAGTTAGAAGGGGGCTCGATCGTGGCTACACCTTC
CASSLVRRGLDRGYTF
>TRBV2|-|TRBJ2-5|-
TGTGCCAGCAGGTCACCGGAGATAGAGACCCAGTACTTC
CASRSPEIETQYF
>TRBV7-8|-|TRBJ2-1|TRBD2
TGTGCCAGCAGCTCGGGACTAGCGGTTTACAATGAGCAGTTCTTC
CASSSGLAVYNEQFF
>TRBV7-2|-|TRBJ2-7|-
TGTGCCAGCAGCTTAAGGGGCAGGGCTCCATACGAGCAGTACTTC
CASSLRGRAPYEQYF
>TRBV5-6|once|TRBJ2-7|TRBD1
TGTGCCAGCAGCCTCCAGGGGGTAGTGTCGTACGAGCAGTACTTC
CASSLQGVVSYEQYF
>TRBV11-2|-|TRBJ2-3|-
TGTGCCAGCAGCTTAGGGGGGAGGACGCAGTATTTT
CASSLGGRTQYF
>TRBV4-3|-|TRBJ2-7|-
TGCGCCAGCAGCCAAGAACTGGGAGCCTACGAGCAGTACTTC
CASSQELGAYEQYF
>TRBV7-9|-|TRBJ2-3|-
TGTGCCAGCAGCTTAGCGGGACTCAAGGTCGGTACGCAGTATTTT
CASSLAGLKVGTQYF
>TRBV19|-|TRBJ2-1|TRBD1
TGTGCCAGTAGTACTGTACAGGGGATAAACCCTAATGAGCAGTTCTTC
CASSTVQGINPNEQFF
>TRBV7-7|-|TRBJ2-1|-
TGTGCTAGCAGCCAGGGATACCGGAATGAGCAGTTCTTC
CASSQGYRNEQFF
>TRBV10-3|-|TRBJ2-1|-
TGTGCCATCAGTGTGGAGTACTCCTACAATGAGCAGTTCTTC
CAISVEYSYNEQFF
>TRBV7-2|once|TRBJ2-5|-
TGTGCCAGCAGCTTAGACGGGAGAGTTGGAGAGACCCAGTACTTC
CASSLDGRVGETQYF